Sequencing of this T cell receptor beta chain was carried out in a study of cytomegalovirus exposure and HLA in healthy donors. Findings of the study overall: Cytomegalovirus-associated TCR beta chains were listed, numbering over 150.

Germline V lookup: CDR1 MDHEN, CDR2 SYDVKM. The CDR3 runs 12 residues. V was cut by 3 bases and J by 13 bases, with 13 bases left in between. A remark on this clone: Antigen unknown.

The primer mix had 60 Vbeta and 13 Jbeta primers. The table came from immunoSEQ multiplex PCR; TCRdb's copy has only in-frame clones and leaves some out. The ten top clones account for 0.9% to 1.4%, within a sample of about 200,000 clones. Source material: PBMCs. The V call is TRBV28, the J call TRBJ2-1, with TRBD2 as a possible D gene (6 bases). The clonotype was recovered from a girl aged 2 to 9 in good health and CMV-seropositive. The CDR3 is CASSFGGIAQFF. The CDR3 DNA follows: TGTGCCAGCAGTTTTGGCGGGATAGCCCAGTTCTTC.